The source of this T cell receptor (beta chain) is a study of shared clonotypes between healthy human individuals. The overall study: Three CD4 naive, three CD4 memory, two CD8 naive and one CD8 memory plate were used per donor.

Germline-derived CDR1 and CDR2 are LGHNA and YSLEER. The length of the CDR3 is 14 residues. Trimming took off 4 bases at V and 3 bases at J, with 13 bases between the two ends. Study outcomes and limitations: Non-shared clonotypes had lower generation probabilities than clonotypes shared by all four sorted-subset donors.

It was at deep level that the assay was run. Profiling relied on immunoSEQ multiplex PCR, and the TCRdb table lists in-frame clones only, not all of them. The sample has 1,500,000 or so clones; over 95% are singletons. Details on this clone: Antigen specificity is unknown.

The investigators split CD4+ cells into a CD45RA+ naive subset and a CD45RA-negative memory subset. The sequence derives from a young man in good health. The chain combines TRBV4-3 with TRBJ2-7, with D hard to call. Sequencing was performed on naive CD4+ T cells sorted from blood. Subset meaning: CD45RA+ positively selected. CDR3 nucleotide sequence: TGCGCCAGCAGCCGAGAGGTCCAAAACTACGAGCAGTACTTC. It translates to CASSREVQNYEQYF.